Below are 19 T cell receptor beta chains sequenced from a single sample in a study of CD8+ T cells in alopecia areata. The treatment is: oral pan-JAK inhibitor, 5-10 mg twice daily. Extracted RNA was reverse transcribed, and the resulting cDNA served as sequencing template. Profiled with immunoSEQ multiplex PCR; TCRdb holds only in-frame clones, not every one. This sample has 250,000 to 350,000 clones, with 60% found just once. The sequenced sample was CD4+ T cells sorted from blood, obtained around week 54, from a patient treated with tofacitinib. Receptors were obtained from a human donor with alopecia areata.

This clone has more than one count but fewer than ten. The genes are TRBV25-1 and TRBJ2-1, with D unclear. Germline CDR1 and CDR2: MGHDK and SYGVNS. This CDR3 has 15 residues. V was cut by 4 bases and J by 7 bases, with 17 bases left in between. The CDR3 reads CASSGIGRDWNEQFF. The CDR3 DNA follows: TGTGCCAGCAGTGGTATCGGAAGAGATTGGAATGAGCAGTTCTTC.

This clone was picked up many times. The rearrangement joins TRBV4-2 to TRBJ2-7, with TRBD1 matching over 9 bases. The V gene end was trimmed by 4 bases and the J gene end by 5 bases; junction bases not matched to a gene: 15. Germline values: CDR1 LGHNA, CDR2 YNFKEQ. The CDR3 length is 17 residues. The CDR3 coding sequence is TGTGCCAGCAGCCCGATGGATAGTGGACAGGGGATGGACGAGCAGTACTTC. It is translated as CASSPMDSGQGMDEQYF.

DNA of the CDR3: TGTGCCAGCTCCAGGGGGCTAAGATCCTACGAGCAGTACTTC. Translated: CASSRGLRSYEQYF. The chain recombines TRBV11-2 with TRBJ2-7; 8 bases are shared with TRBD1. The CDR3 has 14 residues. Per germline, CDR1 SGHAT and CDR2 FQNNGV. V lost 8 bases, J lost 1 base, and 7 bases stayed unmatched.

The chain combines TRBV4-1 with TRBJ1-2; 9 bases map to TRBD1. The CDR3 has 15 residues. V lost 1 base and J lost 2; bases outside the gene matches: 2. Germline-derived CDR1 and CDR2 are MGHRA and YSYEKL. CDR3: CASSQAGTGNYGYTF. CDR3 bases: TGCGCCAGCAGCCAAGCCGGGACAGGGAACTATGGCTACACCTTC.

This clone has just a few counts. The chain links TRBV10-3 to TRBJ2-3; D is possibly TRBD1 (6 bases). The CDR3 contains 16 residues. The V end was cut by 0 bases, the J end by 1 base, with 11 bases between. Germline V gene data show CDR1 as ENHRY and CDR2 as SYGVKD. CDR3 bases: TGTGCCATCAGTGAGTCCCAGGGGCTGGGCACAGATACGCAGTATTTT. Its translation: CAISESQGLGTDTQYF.

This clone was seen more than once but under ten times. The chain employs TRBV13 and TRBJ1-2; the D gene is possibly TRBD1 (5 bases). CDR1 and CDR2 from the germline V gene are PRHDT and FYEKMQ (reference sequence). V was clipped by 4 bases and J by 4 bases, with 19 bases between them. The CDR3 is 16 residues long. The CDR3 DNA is TGTGCCAGCAGCTATCAGGGTAGACAGCCCACCTATGGCTACACCTTC. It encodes CASSYQGRQPTYGYTF.

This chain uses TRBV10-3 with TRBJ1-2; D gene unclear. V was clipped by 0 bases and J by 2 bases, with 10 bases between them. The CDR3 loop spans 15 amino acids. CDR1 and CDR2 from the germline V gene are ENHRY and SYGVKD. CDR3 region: CAISESKGANYGYTF. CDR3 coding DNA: TGTGCCATCAGTGAGTCCAAGGGCGCAAACTATGGCTACACCTTC.

The CDR3 reads CAISENGLAGAQETQYF. The CDR3 DNA follows: TGTGCCATCAGTGAGAACGGACTAGCGGGGGCCCAAGAGACCCAGTACTTC. The chain combines TRBV10-3 with TRBJ2-5; 13 nucleotides agree with TRBD2. Germline CDR1 reads ENHRY; CDR2 reads SYGVKD. V dropped 2 bases and J dropped 1; count of bases not matched to a gene: 4. The CDR3 consists of 17 residues.

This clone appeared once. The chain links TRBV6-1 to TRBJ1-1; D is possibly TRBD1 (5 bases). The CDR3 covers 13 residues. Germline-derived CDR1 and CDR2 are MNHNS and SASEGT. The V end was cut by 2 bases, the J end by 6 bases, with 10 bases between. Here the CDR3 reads CASSELGGAEAFF. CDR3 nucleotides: TGTGCCAGCAGTGAACTGGGAGGGGCTGAAGCTTTCTTT.

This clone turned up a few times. The CDR3 region has the DNA TGTGCCAGCAGTGAACTTCTGGGAAGTGAGGGCTACACCTTC. Amino acids: CASSELLGSEGYTF. This chain uses TRBV2 with TRBJ1-2; unclear D gene. V lost 2 bases and J 8 bases, leaving 15 bases between the germline ends. The CDR3 runs 14 residues. CDR1 and CDR2 (germline): SNHLY, FYNNEI.

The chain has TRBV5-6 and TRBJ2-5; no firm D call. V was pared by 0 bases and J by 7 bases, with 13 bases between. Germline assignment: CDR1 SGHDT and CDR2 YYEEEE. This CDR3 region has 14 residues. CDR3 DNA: TGTGCCAGCAGCTTGGGACCGGGCCTGGGGACCCAGTACTTC. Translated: CASSLGPGLGTQYF. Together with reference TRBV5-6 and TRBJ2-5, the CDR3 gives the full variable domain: DAGVTQSPTHLIKTRGQQVTLRCSPKSGHDTVSWYQQALGQGPQFIFQYYEEEERQRGNFPDRFSGHQFPNYSSELNVNALLLGDSALYLCASSLGPGLGTQYFGPGTRLLVL.

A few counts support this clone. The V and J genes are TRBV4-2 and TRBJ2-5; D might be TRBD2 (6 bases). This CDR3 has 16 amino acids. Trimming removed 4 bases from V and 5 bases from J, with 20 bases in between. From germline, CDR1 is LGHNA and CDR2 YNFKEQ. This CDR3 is CASSLNTGLPGETQYF. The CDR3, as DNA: TGTGCCAGCAGCCTAAACACGGGACTCCCTGGGGAGACCCAGTACTTC.

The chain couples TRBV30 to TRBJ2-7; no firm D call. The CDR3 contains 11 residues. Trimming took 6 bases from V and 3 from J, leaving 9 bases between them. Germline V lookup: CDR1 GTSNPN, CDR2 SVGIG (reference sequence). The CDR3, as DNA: TGTGCCTGCCGGCAGAACTACGAGCAGTACTTC. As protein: CACRQNYEQYF.

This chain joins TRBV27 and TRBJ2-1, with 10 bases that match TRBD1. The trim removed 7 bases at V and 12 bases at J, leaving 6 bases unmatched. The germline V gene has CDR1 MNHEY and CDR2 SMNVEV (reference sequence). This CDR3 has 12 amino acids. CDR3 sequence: CASTRQGARQFF. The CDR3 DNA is TGTGCCAGCACTAGACAGGGGGCGAGGCAGTTCTTC.

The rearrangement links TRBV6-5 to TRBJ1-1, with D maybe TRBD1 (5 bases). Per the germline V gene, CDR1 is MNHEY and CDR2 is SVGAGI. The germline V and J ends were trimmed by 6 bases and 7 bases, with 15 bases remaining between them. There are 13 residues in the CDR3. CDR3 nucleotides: TGTGCCAGCAGCCAGGGACGTATAGGTGAAGCTTTCTTT. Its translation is CASSQGRIGEAFF.

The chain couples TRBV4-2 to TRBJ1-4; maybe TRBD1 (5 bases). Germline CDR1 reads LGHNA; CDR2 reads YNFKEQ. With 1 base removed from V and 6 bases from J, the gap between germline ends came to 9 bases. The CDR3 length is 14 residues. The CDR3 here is CASSQASRDEKLFF. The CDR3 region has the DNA TGTGCCAGCAGCCAAGCCTCCAGGGATGAAAAACTGTTTTTT.

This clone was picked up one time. CDR3 protein: CAWSRTGGGIYGYTF. The CDR3 DNA is TGTGCCTGGAGTCGGACAGGGGGGGGCATCTATGGCTACACCTTC. The chain has TRBV30 and TRBJ1-2; TRBD1 aligns across 10 bases. The CDR3 is 15 amino acids. In germline, CDR1 is GTSNPN, CDR2 SVGIG (reference sequence). Trimming at V came to 2 bases and at J to 4 bases, leaving 7 bases not matched to a gene.

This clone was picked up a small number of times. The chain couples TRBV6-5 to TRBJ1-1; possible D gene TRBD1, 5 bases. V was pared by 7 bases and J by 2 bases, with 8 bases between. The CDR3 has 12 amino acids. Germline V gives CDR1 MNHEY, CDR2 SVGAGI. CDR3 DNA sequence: TGTGCCAGCAATCGGGGCAACACTGAAGCTTTCTTT. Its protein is CASNRGNTEAFF.

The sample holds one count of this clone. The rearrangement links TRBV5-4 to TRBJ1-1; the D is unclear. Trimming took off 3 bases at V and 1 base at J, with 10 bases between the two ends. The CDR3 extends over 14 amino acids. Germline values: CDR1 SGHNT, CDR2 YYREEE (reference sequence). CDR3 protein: CASSSYTGNTEAFF. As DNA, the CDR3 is TGTGCCAGCAGCTCTTACACCGGGAACACTGAAGCTTTCTTT.